This T cell receptor beta chain was found in a study of blood T cell repertoires in COVID-19. The overall study: PBMCs, B-cell-depleted T cells, or T cells were the source of the cDNA or gDNA that made up the material.

Recovery meant two consecutive negative NP/OP PCR tests, professional clearance, or resolved symptoms. The V gene end was trimmed by 6 bases and the J gene end by 6 bases; junction bases not matched to a gene: 5. The V gene's germline CDR1 is MNHEY and CDR2 SVGAGI. The CDR3 totals 14 residues. Measured with immunoSEQ multiplex PCR; TCRdb has only the in-frame clones, and not every one. There are under 300,000 clones in the sample; about 85% occur only once, and about 3% lies in the top ten. Sequenced material: PBMCs or T cells enriched from blood (not recorded which). The chain uses TRBV6-5 and TRBJ1-6, with TRBD1 matching over 7 bases. The receptor was isolated from a woman aged 50 to 65 who had recovered from COVID-19. DNA of the CDR3: TGTGCCAGCAGCCGACAGGGTGCTAATTCACCCCTCCACTTT. Translating gives CASSRQGANSPLHF.